What follows are 10 T cell receptor beta chains derived from one specimen sequenced in a study of CD8+ T cells in alopecia areata listed by TCRdb under 2018. The label giving this sample's time point can be read as: baseline before oral tofacitinib. Library method: the immunoSEQ multiplex PCR assay. For TCR sequencing, RNA was extracted from every sample and reverse transcribed into cDNA to serve as template. The immuneACCESS repertoire file appears here via TCRdb, limited to in-frame rearrangements. These files lack a portion of the clones; in checked studies, under half of the deficit traces to unresolved V genes, and the cause of the others is not known. The sample table contains 150,000 or so clones; only one count was recorded for about 87% of them. The top ten clones comprise over 13% of the sample. The sequenced sample was CD8+ T cells sorted from blood, obtained at week 0. The source of these receptors is a human donor with alopecia areata.

The chain combines TRBV7-8 with TRBJ2-1; TRBD2 aligns across 14 bases. The CDR3 contains 16 residues. Germline trimming cut 5 bases from V and 8 bases from J; bases unmatched to any gene: 8. The germline V gene has CDR1 SGHVS and CDR2 FQNEAQ. The CDR3 nucleotides are TGTGCCAGCAGCGAGAGACTAGCGGGAGGGAGGGATGAGCAGTTCTTC. Its translation is CASSERLAGGRDEQFF.

This sequence joins TRBV6-5 and TRBJ1-4; D gene unclear. V was shortened by 2 bases and J by 0 bases, with 10 bases between the two germline ends. Germline CDR1 is MNHEY and CDR2 is SVGAGI. The CDR3 covers 16 residues. The CDR3 protein is CASSYEPFATNEKLFF. DNA for the CDR3: TGTGCCAGCAGTTACGAACCCTTTGCAACTAATGAAAAACTGTTTTTT.

This sequence joins TRBV11-2 and TRBJ2-3; D is ambiguous. This CDR3 has 19 amino acids. Trimming took 0 bases from V and 3 from J, leaving 22 bases between them. Per germline, CDR1 SGHAT and CDR2 FQNNGV. The CDR3 nucleotides are TGTGCCAGCAGCTTAGAAGCAGACCCCCAACCCCCTCGGACAGATACGCAGTATTTT. Protein sequence: CASSLEADPQPPRTDTQYF.

The chain joins TRBV5-4 to TRBJ2-1, with 10 bases aligning to TRBD1. The V gene end was trimmed by 3 bases and the J gene end by 4 bases; junction bases not matched to a gene: 4. The germline CDR1 and CDR2 sequences are SGHNT and YYREEE (reference sequence). This CDR3 spans 15 amino acids. For the CDR3, the DNA is TGTGCCAGCAGCTGGGGACAGGGGCCGTACAATGAGCAGTTCTTC. It yields the protein CASSWGQGPYNEQFF.

The chain is built from TRBV6-6 and TRBJ2-4; weak D call: TRBD2 (5 bases). Germline values: CDR1 MNHNY, CDR2 SVGAGI (reference sequence). Trimming pared 4 bases from V and 2 bases from J, leaving 12 bases between. This CDR3 is 15 amino acids long. The CDR3 region has the DNA TGTGCCAGCAGTTGGGAAAGGGAGACCAAAAACATTCAGTACTTC. It is translated as CASSWERETKNIQYF.

This sequence joins TRBV5-1 and TRBJ2-1; tentatively, D is TRBD1 (5 bases). Trimming shortened V by 2 bases and J by 1 base, and 10 bases separated the two germline ends. The CDR3 loop spans 15 amino acids. In germline, CDR1 is SGHRS, CDR2 YFSETQ. CDR3 DNA: TGCGCCAGCAGCTTCGGACAAGGGTCCTACAATGAGCAGTTCTTC. The encoded protein is CASSFGQGSYNEQFF.

The chain has TRBV15 and TRBJ2-1; 7 nucleotides line up with TRBD1. The CDR3 length is 15 residues. V was clipped by 5 bases and J by 3 bases; unmatched bases: 7. CDR1 LNHNV and CDR2 YYDKDF come from the germline V gene (reference sequence). In nucleotides, the CDR3 is TGTGCCACCAGCGGCGACAGGGATCACTACAATGAGCAGTTCTTC. Protein product: CATSGDRDHYNEQFF.

The CDR3 loop is CASTRENTGELFF. The CDR3 bases are TGTGCCAGCACCCGGGAAAACACCGGGGAGCTGTTTTTT. The rearrangement links TRBV25-1 to TRBJ2-2; maybe TRBD2 (5 bases). Germline V CDR1 and CDR2: MGHDK, SYGVNS. The CDR3 has 13 amino acids. Deletions cut 7 bases from V and 2 bases from J, with 8 bases between.

This clone has only a few counts. The chain has TRBV2 and TRBJ2-2; no definite D call. This CDR3 spans 11 amino acids. The V end was cut by 10 bases, the J end by 7 bases, with 10 bases between. In germline, CDR1 is SNHLY, CDR2 FYNNEI. Here the CDR3 DNA reads TGTGCCACCTTGACTGGCGGGGAGCTGTTTTTT. It yields the protein CATLTGGELFF. Full variable domain (remainder filled in from reference TRBV2 and TRBJ2-2): EPEVTQTPSHQVTQMGQEVILRCVPISNHLYFYWYRQILGQKVEFLVSFYNNEISEKSEIFDDQFSVERPDGSNFTLKIRSTKLEDSAMYFCATLTGGELFFGEGSRLTVL.

The chain recombines TRBV6-1 with TRBJ2-7; D call uncertain. The V gene lost 3 bases and the J gene lost 7 bases, with 16 bases spanning the gap. The length of the CDR3 is 14 residues. Germline CDR1 is MNHNS and CDR2 is SASEGT. This chain's CDR3 is CASSDDSLVREQYF. The CDR3 coding sequence is TGTGCCAGCAGTGATGATAGTCTCGTACGGGAGCAGTACTTC.